These T cell receptor beta chains were read from a single sample in a study of regulatory T cells in long-lasting Graves disease. A single record per CDR3 protein comes from TCRdb applying MiXCR to the multiplex PCR reads. The table records approximately 390,000 distinct CDR3 sequences, 15% to 20% of them present only once. The data were also submitted as part of a second study, on T cells in Graves' hyperthyroidism and ophthalmopathy.

Sequenced material: peripheral blood mononuclear cells (PBMCs), taken at new diagnosis, from a patient treated with antithyroid drugs. These receptors all stem from a woman under 30 with Graves disease. CDR3s include the opening cysteine and the closing phenylalanine or tryptophan. A D gene is named only where the DNA matches it firmly. Clone size is stated in some rows and not others, as once, few, many or a class when expanded.

abundance: .; d_gene: TRBD2; j_gene: TRBJ2-1; len: 17; v_gene: TRBV6-2/TRBV6-3; CDR3nt: TGTGCCAGCAGTGAACCCCCCGTTAATAGCGGGAGGGCTTCGCAGTTCTTC; CDR3aa: CASSEPPVNSGRASQFF
abundance: many; d_gene: .; j_gene: TRBJ2-7; len: 15; v_gene: TRBV30; CDR3nt: TGTGCCTGGAGTGTACTAGCAAATACCCTCTACGAGCAGTACTTC; CDR3aa: CAWSVLANTLYEQYF
abundance: many; d_gene: TRBD2; j_gene: TRBJ2-1; len: 12; v_gene: TRBV30; CDR3nt: TGTGCCTGGAGACTAGCGGGAGGGGAGCAGTTCTTC; CDR3aa: CAWRLAGGEQFF
abundance: many; d_gene: TRBD1; j_gene: TRBJ1-5; len: 15; v_gene: TRBV5-5; CDR3nt: TGTGCCAGCAGTTTTGACAGGGCCAGCAATCAGCCCCAGCATTTT; CDR3aa: CASSFDRASNQPQHF
abundance: .; d_gene: .; j_gene: TRBJ1-1; len: 13; v_gene: TRBV29-1; CDR3nt: TGCAGCGTGACAGGTCCTTTAGGCACTGAAGCTTTCTTT; CDR3aa: CSVTGPLGTEAFF
abundance: many; d_gene: TRBD2; j_gene: TRBJ2-5; len: 19; v_gene: TRBV6-2/TRBV6-3; CDR3nt: TGTGCCAGCAGTGTTCGCCCGGGGGGTAGCGGGGGGTCACAAGAGACCCAGTACTTC; CDR3aa: CASSVRPGGSGGSQETQYF
abundance: many; d_gene: .; j_gene: TRBJ2-1; len: 14; v_gene: TRBV12-3/TRBV12-4; CDR3nt: TGTGCCAGCAGCCCTGGGAACCCCGGCGATGAGCAGTTCTTC; CDR3aa: CASSPGNPGDEQFF
abundance: many; d_gene: .; j_gene: TRBJ2-2; len: 14; v_gene: TRBV7-3; CDR3nt: TGTGCCAGCAGCTGGGGGACGGACACCGGGGAGCTGTTTTTT; CDR3aa: CASSWGTDTGELFF
abundance: many; d_gene: .; j_gene: TRBJ1-1; len: 19; v_gene: TRBV7-9; CDR3nt: TGTGCCAGCAGCTTCGACAGCCGGGGTATTTCTTTGTCTGGCGCTGAAGCTTTCTTT; CDR3aa: CASSFDSRGISLSGAEAFF
abundance: .; d_gene: TRBD2; j_gene: TRBJ2-1; len: 14; v_gene: TRBV29-1; CDR3nt: TGCAGCGTTGAGGGACTAGCCTCCTACAATGAGCAGTTCTTC; CDR3aa: CSVEGLASYNEQFF
abundance: many; d_gene: .; j_gene: TRBJ1-1; len: 16; v_gene: TRBV15; CDR3nt: TGTGCCACCAGCAGAGATCGGGGGGTAGGGTACACTGAAGCTTTCTTT; CDR3aa: CATSRDRGVGYTEAFF
abundance: many; d_gene: .; j_gene: TRBJ2-7; len: 13; v_gene: TRBV18; CDR3nt: TGTGCCAGCTCACCAAGGAGCACCTACGAGCAGTACTTC; CDR3aa: CASSPRSTYEQYF
abundance: many; d_gene: TRBD1; j_gene: TRBJ1-5; len: 15; v_gene: TRBV7-2; CDR3nt: TGTGCCACCACCCGACAGGGGTCTTCTTATCAGCCCCAGCATTTT; CDR3aa: CATTRQGSSYQPQHF
abundance: many; d_gene: TRBD2; j_gene: TRBJ2-7; len: 15; v_gene: TRBV28; CDR3nt: TGTGCCAGCAGTCCTACAGGGACTAGCGACTACGAGCAGTACTTC; CDR3aa: CASSPTGTSDYEQYF
abundance: .; d_gene: TRBD2; j_gene: TRBJ2-2; len: 17; v_gene: TRBV6-1; CDR3nt: TGTGCCAGCAAGGGAACCGGACTAGCGGGAGACCTCGGGGAGCTGTTTTTT; CDR3aa: CASKGTGLAGDLGELFF
abundance: many; d_gene: .; j_gene: TRBJ2-1; len: 16; v_gene: TRBV5-6; CDR3nt: TGTGCCAGCAGCTTCCGGGCGAGACGGGTCTCCAATGAGCAGTTCTTC; CDR3aa: CASSFRARRVSNEQFF
abundance: once; d_gene: .; j_gene: TRBJ1-5; len: 15; v_gene: TRBV19; CDR3nt: TGTGCCAGTGATAAAAGGGGGGGAAGAAGTCAGCCCCAGCATTTT; CDR3aa: CASDKRGGRSQPQHF
abundance: many; d_gene: .; j_gene: TRBJ2-4; len: 14; v_gene: TRBV4-2; CDR3nt: TGTGCCAGCAGCCAAGATGTCAGGAAAAACATTCAGTACTTC; CDR3aa: CASSQDVRKNIQYF
abundance: many; d_gene: TRBD1; j_gene: TRBJ2-3; len: 15; v_gene: TRBV2; CDR3nt: TGTGCCAGCAGCGTTCAGGGGGCAAGCACAGATACGCAGTATTTT; CDR3aa: CASSVQGASTDTQYF
abundance: .; d_gene: TRBD1; j_gene: TRBJ1-2; len: 14; v_gene: TRBV7-9; CDR3nt: TGTGCCAGCAGCTTAGGGACAGGGGGTCTTGGCTACACCTTC; CDR3aa: CASSLGTGGLGYTF
abundance: few; d_gene: .; j_gene: TRBJ2-7; len: 18; v_gene: TRBV19; CDR3nt: TGTGCCAGTACTAACTCCGGCGGCACCCCATGGAGCTCCTACGAGCAGTACTTC; CDR3aa: CASTNSGGTPWSSYEQYF
abundance: many; d_gene: .; j_gene: TRBJ2-7; len: 15; v_gene: TRBV6-2/TRBV6-3; CDR3nt: TGTGCCAGCACCCTACGGGGAGGGGGGGCGTACGAGCAGTACTTC; CDR3aa: CASTLRGGGAYEQYF
abundance: .; d_gene: TRBD2; j_gene: TRBJ2-3; len: 16; v_gene: TRBV27; CDR3nt: TGTGCCAGCAGTTTTAAACCTAGCGGGAGGTCAGATACGCAGTATTTT; CDR3aa: CASSFKPSGRSDTQYF
abundance: many; d_gene: .; j_gene: TRBJ2-6; len: 17; v_gene: TRBV7-3; CDR3nt: TGTGCCAGCAGCCCCGGGACAACCCGCTCTGGGGCCAACGTCCTGACTTTC; CDR3aa: CASSPGTTRSGANVLTF
abundance: few; d_gene: .; j_gene: TRBJ2-6; len: 18; v_gene: TRBV5-1; CDR3nt: TGCGCCAGCAGCTCAACCGGGACAATGTACTCTGGGGCCAACGTCCTGACTTTC; CDR3aa: CASSSTGTMYSGANVLTF
abundance: many; d_gene: .; j_gene: TRBJ1-1; len: 15; v_gene: TRBV5-5; CDR3nt: TGTGCCAGCACCCGGGGGGGAAATCCGAACACTGAAGCTTTCTTT; CDR3aa: CASTRGGNPNTEAFF
abundance: many; d_gene: TRBD1; j_gene: TRBJ2-7; len: 14; v_gene: TRBV4-1; CDR3nt: TGCGCCAGCAGCTTCGGACAGGGGGCTGGGGAGCAGTACTTC; CDR3aa: CASSFGQGAGEQYF
abundance: many; d_gene: .; j_gene: TRBJ2-5; len: 14; v_gene: TRBV11-2; CDR3nt: TGTGCCAGCAGCTCCAACAGGGTTTCAGAGACCCAGTACTTC; CDR3aa: CASSSNRVSETQYF
abundance: many; d_gene: .; j_gene: TRBJ2-3; len: 15; v_gene: TRBV12-3/TRBV12-4; CDR3nt: TGTGCCAGCAGCGCCCGGGGGACTGGCACAGATACGCAGTATTTT; CDR3aa: CASSARGTGTDTQYF
abundance: many; d_gene: .; j_gene: TRBJ1-2; len: 14; v_gene: TRBV5-1; CDR3nt: TGCGCCAGCAGCTTTGGAGGCCAGAATCAAGGCTACACCTTC; CDR3aa: CASSFGGQNQGYTF
abundance: .; d_gene: .; j_gene: TRBJ2-5; len: 15; v_gene: TRBV29-1; CDR3nt: TGCGGCGTTGAAGACTACAGAGAGTACCAAGAGACCCAGTACTTC; CDR3aa: CGVEDYREYQETQYF
abundance: .; d_gene: .; j_gene: TRBJ1-3; len: 16; v_gene: TRBV9; CDR3nt: TGTGCCAGCAGCCTCCGGGACGGGACCTCTGGAAACACCATATATTTT; CDR3aa: CASSLRDGTSGNTIYF
abundance: .; d_gene: TRBD1; j_gene: TRBJ2-2; len: 15; v_gene: TRBV7-6; CDR3nt: TGTGCCAGCAGCTCCGGGACAGGGGTTTCCGGGGAGCTGTTTTTT; CDR3aa: CASSSGTGVSGELFF
abundance: many; d_gene: .; j_gene: TRBJ1-2; len: 13; v_gene: TRBV2; CDR3nt: TGTGCCAGCATCTTGACAGGTACCCATGGCTACACCTTC; CDR3aa: CASILTGTHGYTF
abundance: .; d_gene: .; j_gene: TRBJ2-7; len: 15; v_gene: TRBV5-4; CDR3nt: TGTGCCAGCAGCACATCCGGGAGAGGATTTAGGGAGCAGTACTTC; CDR3aa: CASSTSGRGFREQYF
abundance: many; d_gene: .; j_gene: TRBJ2-1; len: 12; v_gene: TRBV15; CDR3nt: TGTGCCACCAGCAGGAGACTAGAAGAGCAGTTCTTC; CDR3aa: CATSRRLEEQFF
abundance: many; d_gene: .; j_gene: TRBJ2-1; len: 15; v_gene: TRBV5-1; CDR3nt: TGCGCCAGCAGCTTGGGAGGGGTTTCCTACAATGAGCAGTTCTTC; CDR3aa: CASSLGGVSYNEQFF
abundance: many; d_gene: TRBD1; j_gene: TRBJ1-2; len: 13; v_gene: TRBV29-1; CDR3nt: TGCAGCGCCGTGGACAGGGGTGAAGATGGCTACACCTTC; CDR3aa: CSAVDRGEDGYTF
abundance: few; d_gene: TRBD1; j_gene: TRBJ2-1; len: 13; v_gene: TRBV12-3/TRBV12-4; CDR3nt: TGTGCCAGCAGTGGGACAGGGTCAGGTGAGCAGTTCTTC; CDR3aa: CASSGTGSGEQFF
abundance: .; d_gene: .; j_gene: TRBJ2-3; len: 14; v_gene: TRBV5-4; CDR3nt: TGTGCCAGCAGCTTGAAGGGGCCCGCCGATACGCAGTATTTT; CDR3aa: CASSLKGPADTQYF
abundance: many; d_gene: .; j_gene: TRBJ2-2; len: 15; v_gene: TRBV15; CDR3nt: TGTGCCACCTCCGTCGACAGGCTTTCCACCGGGGAGCTGTTTTTT; CDR3aa: CATSVDRLSTGELFF
abundance: many; d_gene: .; j_gene: TRBJ1-4; len: 15; v_gene: TRBV18; CDR3nt: TGTGCCAGCTCTCAACTTCAGGGAATTAATGAAAAACTGTTTTTT; CDR3aa: CASSQLQGINEKLFF
abundance: many; d_gene: TRBD1; j_gene: TRBJ2-7; len: 16; v_gene: TRBV18; CDR3nt: TGTGCCAGCTCACGCGTAAGGAGGGGACAGGGCTACGAGCAGTACTTC; CDR3aa: CASSRVRRGQGYEQYF
abundance: many; d_gene: .; j_gene: TRBJ2-3; len: 14; v_gene: TRBV5-1; CDR3nt: TGCGCCAGCAGCTTCCTCCTTCGTCCAGATACGCAGTATTTT; CDR3aa: CASSFLLRPDTQYF
abundance: .; d_gene: TRBD1; j_gene: TRBJ2-3; len: 15; v_gene: TRBV11-2; CDR3nt: TGTGCCAGCAGCACGGGGACAGGGCCATCAGATACGCAGTATTTT; CDR3aa: CASSTGTGPSDTQYF